The present entry profiles one T cell receptor (beta chain) with its context. Germline loops: CDR1 MDHEN, CDR2 SYDVKM. The CDR3 sequence is 13 residues long. The ends lost 6 bases at V and 9 bases at J; junction bases unmatched: 7. Original processing methods: By means of reference gene primer amplification, nucleated cell counts were estimated. Generated by immunoSEQ multiplex PCR, the TCRdb table keeps only in-frame clones and is missing some. The V and J calls and clone size were taken over from that table, and D and trimming were inferred from the DNA. The sample consists of about 75,000 clones, approximately 86% of them appearing once. This entry is derived from a study of blood T cell repertoires in COVID-19. Study-wide background: Sites in the United States, Italy and Spain provided acute and convalescent COVID-19 samples. PBMCs, B-cell-depleted T cells, or T cells were the source of the cDNA or gDNA that made up the material.

The V call is TRBV28, the J call TRBJ2-1; 8 bases line up with TRBD2. Sequencing was carried out using peripheral blood. The TCR originated in a woman in her forties or fifties with acute or convalescent COVID-19. CDR3: CASRGGTRIEQFF. The CDR3 DNA reads TGTGCCAGCAGGGGTGGGACTAGAATTGAGCAGTTCTTC.